What follows describes a single T cell receptor (beta chain). Its antigen is currently unknown. A universal primer site was added by template switching, and unique molecular identifiers were carried by the cDNA. In TCRdb, the 5' RACE reads were re-called with MiXCR into one record per CDR3 protein. The sample has some 320,000 distinct CDR3 sequences, more than 9% seen once. All donors were healthy, and all were Caucasian. These data come from a study of identical twins. The study, taken as a whole, reports: High-abundance cord blood beta clonotypes had fewer insertions; memory repertoires showed none.

The CDR3 extends over 14 amino acids. The germline gives CDR1 SNHLY, CDR2 FYNNEI. V lost 7 bases and J lost 1, with 12 bases in between. These records were also assigned to another study, of yellow fever vaccine responses in identical twins.

The sample was CD8+ T cells sorted from blood. This sequence originates from a woman aged 18 to 35 in good health. The V gene is TRBV2, the J gene TRBJ2-3, with a possible D match to TRBD2 (5 bases). CDR3 region: CASNGVGGTDTQYF. CDR3 DNA: TGTGCCAGCAATGGGGTGGGAGGCACAGATACGCAGTATTTT. The whole variable domain, filled in from reference TRBV2 and TRBJ2-3, reads EPEVTQTPSHQVTQMGQEVILRCVPISNHLYFYWYRQILGQKVEFLVSFYNNEISEKSEIFDDQFSVERPDGSNFTLKIRSTKLEDSAMYFCASNGVGGTDTQYFGPGTRLTVL.